This record concerns one TCR beta chain sequence. The antigen is unknown. This CDR3 region has 17 residues. Looked up from germline, CDR1 is LGHNA and CDR2 is YNFKEQ. V was clipped by 4 bases and J by 10 bases; unmatched bases: 17. The data were taken from a study of T cells in localized non-small cell lung cancer. Study-level results: Higher adjacent-lung clonality was associated with shorter survival. Of the top 100 tumor clones, median around 60 were in adjacent lung, approximately 28 among its top 100.

Sequenced by immunoSEQ multiplex PCR; TCRdb stores in-frame clones only, minus some. The sample consists of tens of thousands of clones, roughly 87% of them appearing once. This sequence originates from a man aged 35 to 70 with stage I squamous cell lung carcinoma. This chain uses TRBV4-2 with TRBJ2-1; 9 positions agree with TRBD1. The sequences come from peripheral blood, collected before any cancer treatment. CDR3 in amino acids: CASSRLGGDRVIGEQFF. CDR3 in DNA: TGTGCCAGCAGCCGGCTGGGGGGGGACAGGGTAATTGGCGAGCAGTTCTTC.